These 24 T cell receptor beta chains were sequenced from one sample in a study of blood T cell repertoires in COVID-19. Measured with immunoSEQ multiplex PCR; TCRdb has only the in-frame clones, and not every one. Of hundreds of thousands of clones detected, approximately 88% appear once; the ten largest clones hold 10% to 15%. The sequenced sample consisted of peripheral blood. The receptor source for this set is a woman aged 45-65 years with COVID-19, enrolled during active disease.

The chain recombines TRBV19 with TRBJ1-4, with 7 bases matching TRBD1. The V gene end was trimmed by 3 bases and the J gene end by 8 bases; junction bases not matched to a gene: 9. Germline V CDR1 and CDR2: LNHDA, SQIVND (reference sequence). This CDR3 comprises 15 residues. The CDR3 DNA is TGTGCCAGTAGTATCGGGACAGCTAGAGGGGAAAAACTGTTTTTT. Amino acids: CASSIGTARGEKLFF.

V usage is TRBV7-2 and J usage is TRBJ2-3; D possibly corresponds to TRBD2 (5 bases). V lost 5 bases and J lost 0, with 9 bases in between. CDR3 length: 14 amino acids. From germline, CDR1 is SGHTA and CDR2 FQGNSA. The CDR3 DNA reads TGTGCCAGCAGCCCGAGGGCTAGCACAGATACGCAGTATTTT. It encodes CASSPRASTDTQYF.

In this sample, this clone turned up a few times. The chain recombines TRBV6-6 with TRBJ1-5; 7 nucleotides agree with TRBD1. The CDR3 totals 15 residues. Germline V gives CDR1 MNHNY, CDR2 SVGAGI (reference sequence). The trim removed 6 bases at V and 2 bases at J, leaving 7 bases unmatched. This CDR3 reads CASSGDRAGNQPQHF. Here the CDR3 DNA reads TGTGCCAGCAGCGGTGACAGGGCGGGCAATCAGCCCCAGCATTTT.

The DNA for the CDR3 is TGTGCCACCAGTGATCCCTCAACAGGGAGCCGGGAGCTGTTTTTT. It is translated as CATSDPSTGSRELFF. The chain employs TRBV24-1 and TRBJ2-2; the D gene is possibly TRBD1 (6 bases). Germline V lookup: CDR1 KGHDR, CDR2 SFDVKD. The CDR3 runs 15 residues. Deletions cut 3 bases from V and 9 bases from J, with 16 bases between.

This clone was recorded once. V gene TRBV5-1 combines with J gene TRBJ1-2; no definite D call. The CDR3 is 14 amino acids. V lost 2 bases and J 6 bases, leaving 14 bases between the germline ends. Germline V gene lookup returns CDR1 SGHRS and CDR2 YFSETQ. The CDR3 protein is CASSLGQEANGYTF. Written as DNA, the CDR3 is TGCGCCAGCAGCTTAGGCCAGGAGGCAAATGGCTACACCTTC. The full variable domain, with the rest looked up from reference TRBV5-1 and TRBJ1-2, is KAGVTQTPRYLIKTRGQQVTLSCSPISGHRSVSWYQQTPGQGLQFLFEYFSETQRNKGNFPGRFSGRQFSNSRSEMNVSTLELGDSALYLCASSLGQEANGYTFGSGTRLTVV.

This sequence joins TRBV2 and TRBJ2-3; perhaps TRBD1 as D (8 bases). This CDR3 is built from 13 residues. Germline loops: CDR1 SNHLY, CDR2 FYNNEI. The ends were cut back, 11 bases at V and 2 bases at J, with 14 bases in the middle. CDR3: CAGGDRPTDTQYF. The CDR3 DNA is TGTGCCGGGGGGGACAGGCCCACAGATACGCAGTATTTT.

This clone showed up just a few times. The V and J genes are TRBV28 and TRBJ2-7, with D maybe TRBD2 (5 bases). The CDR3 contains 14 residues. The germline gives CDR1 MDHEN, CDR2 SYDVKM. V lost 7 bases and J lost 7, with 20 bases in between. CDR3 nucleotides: TGTGCCAGCATCGCCCCGGCGGGCCCGGGTGAGCAGTACTTC. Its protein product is CASIAPAGPGEQYF.

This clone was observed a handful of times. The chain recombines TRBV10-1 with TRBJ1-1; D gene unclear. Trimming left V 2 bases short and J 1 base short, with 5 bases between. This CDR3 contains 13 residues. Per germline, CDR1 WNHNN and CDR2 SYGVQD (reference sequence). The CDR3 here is CASSERENTEAFF. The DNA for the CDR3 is TGCGCCAGCAGTGAGCGGGAGAACACTGAAGCTTTCTTT.

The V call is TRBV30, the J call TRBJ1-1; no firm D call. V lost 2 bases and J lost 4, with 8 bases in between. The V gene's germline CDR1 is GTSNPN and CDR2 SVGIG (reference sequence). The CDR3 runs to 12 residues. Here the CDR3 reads CAWSRTATEAFF. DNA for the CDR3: TGTGCCTGGAGTCGGACTGCCACTGAAGCTTTCTTT.

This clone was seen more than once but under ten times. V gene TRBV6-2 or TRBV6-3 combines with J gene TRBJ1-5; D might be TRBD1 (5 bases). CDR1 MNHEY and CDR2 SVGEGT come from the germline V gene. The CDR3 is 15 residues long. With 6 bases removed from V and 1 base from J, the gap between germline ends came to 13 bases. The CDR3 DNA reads TGTGCCAGCAGCCCCTATCAGGGCAGCAATCAGCCCCAGCATTTT. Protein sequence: CASSPYQGSNQPQHF.

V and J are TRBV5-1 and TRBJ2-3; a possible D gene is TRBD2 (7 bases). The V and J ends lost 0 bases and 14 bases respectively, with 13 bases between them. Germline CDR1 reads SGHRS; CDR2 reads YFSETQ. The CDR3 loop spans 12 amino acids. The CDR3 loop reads CASSLDRGAGYF. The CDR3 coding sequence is TGCGCCAGCAGCTTGGATCGGGGGGCAGGGTATTTT.

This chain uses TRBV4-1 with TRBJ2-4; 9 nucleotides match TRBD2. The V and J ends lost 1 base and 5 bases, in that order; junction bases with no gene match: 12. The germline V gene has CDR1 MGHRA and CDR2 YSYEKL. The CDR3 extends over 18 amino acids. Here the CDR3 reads CASSQVIQRGVNENIQYF. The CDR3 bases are TGCGCCAGCAGCCAAGTAATCCAGCGGGGGGTCAACGAAAACATTCAGTACTTC.

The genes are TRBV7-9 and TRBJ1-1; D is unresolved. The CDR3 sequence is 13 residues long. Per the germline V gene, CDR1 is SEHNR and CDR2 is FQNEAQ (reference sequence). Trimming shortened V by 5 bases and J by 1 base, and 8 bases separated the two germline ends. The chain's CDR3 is CASSLDKNTEAFF. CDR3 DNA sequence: TGTGCCAGCAGCCTTGACAAGAACACTGAAGCTTTCTTT.

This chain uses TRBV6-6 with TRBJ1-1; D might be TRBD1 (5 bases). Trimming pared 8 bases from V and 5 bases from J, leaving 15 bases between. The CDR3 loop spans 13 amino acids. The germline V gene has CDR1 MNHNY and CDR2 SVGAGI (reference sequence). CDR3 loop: CASLLTGGTEAFF. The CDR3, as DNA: TGTGCCAGCTTGTTAACGGGGGGGACTGAAGCTTTCTTT.

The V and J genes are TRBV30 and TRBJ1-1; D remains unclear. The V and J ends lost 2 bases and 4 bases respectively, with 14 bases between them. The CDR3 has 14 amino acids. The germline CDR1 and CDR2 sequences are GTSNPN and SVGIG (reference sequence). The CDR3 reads CAWSLGPPGTEAFF. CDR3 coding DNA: TGTGCCTGGAGTTTAGGCCCTCCAGGCACTGAAGCTTTCTTT.

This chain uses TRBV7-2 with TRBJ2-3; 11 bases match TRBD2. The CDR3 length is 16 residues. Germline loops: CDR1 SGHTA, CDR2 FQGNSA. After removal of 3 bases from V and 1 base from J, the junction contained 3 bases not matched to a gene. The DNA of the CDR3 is TGTGCCAGCAGCTTTAGCGGGGGGGCAGGCACAGATACGCAGTATTTT. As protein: CASSFSGGAGTDTQYF. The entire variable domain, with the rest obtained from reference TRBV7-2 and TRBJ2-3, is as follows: GAGVSQSPSNKVTEKGKDVELRCDPISGHTALYWYRQSLGQGLEFLIYFQGNSAPDKSGLPSDRFSAERTGGSVSTLTIQRTQQEDSAVYLCASSFSGGAGTDTQYFGPGTRLTVL.

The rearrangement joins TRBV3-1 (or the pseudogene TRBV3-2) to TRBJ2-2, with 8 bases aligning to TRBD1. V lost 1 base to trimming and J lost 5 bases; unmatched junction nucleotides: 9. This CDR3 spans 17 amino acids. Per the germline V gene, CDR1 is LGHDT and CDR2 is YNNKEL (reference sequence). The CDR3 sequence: CASSQVKTGGYTGELFF. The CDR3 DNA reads TGTGCCAGCAGCCAAGTTAAAACAGGGGGGTATACCGGGGAGCTGTTTTTT.

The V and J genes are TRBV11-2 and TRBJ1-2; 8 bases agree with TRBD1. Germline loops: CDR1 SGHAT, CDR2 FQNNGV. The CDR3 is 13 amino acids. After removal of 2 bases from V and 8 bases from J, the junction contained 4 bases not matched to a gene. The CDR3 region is CASSLQGAGGYTF. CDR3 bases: TGTGCCAGCAGCTTACAGGGGGCTGGCGGCTACACCTTC.

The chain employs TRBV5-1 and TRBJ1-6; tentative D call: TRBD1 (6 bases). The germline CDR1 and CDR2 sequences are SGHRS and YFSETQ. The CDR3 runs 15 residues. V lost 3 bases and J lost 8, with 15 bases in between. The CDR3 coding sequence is TGCGCCAGCAGCTCCCGAGCAGGGGCCGATTCACCCCTCCACTTT. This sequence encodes CASSSRAGADSPLHF.

DNA for the CDR3: TGTGCCAGCATCTCCTGGACCGGGACAGGGGGTTCCTATAGCAATCAGCCCCAGCATTTT. It is translated as CASISWTGTGGSYSNQPQHF. The genes are TRBV5-8 and TRBJ1-5; 11 positions agree with TRBD1. There are 20 residues in the CDR3. Germline V CDR1 and CDR2: SGHTS, YDEGEE. Trimming removed 6 bases from V and 0 bases from J; junction bases left unmatched: 17. The full variable domain, in which reference TRBV5-8 and TRBJ1-5 provide the parts outside the CDR3, is EAGVTQSPTHLIKTRGQQATLRCSPISGHTSVYWYQQALGLGLQFLLWYDEGEERNRGNFPPRFSGRQFPNYSSELNVNALELEDSALYLCASISWTGTGGSYSNQPQHFGDGTRLSIL.

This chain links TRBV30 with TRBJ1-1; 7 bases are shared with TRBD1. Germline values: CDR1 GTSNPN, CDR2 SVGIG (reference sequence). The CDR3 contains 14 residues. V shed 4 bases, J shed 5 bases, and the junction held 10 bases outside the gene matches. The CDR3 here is CAWTARGARTEAFF. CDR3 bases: TGTGCCTGGACTGCCAGGGGGGCGAGAACTGAAGCTTTCTTT.

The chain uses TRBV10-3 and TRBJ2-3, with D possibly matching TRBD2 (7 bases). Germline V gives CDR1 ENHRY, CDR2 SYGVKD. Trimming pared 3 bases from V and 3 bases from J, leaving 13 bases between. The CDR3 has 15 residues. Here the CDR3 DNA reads TGTGCCATCAGTGAATGGGGGGGGGCAACAGATACGCAGTATTTT. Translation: CAISEWGGATDTQYF.

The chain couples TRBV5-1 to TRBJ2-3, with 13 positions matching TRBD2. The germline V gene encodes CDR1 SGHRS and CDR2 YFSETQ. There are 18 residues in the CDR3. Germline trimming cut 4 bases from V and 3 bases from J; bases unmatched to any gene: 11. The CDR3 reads CASSLQTSGGALTDTQYF. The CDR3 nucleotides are TGCGCCAGCAGCCTTCAAACTAGCGGGGGGGCCCTTACAGATACGCAGTATTTT.

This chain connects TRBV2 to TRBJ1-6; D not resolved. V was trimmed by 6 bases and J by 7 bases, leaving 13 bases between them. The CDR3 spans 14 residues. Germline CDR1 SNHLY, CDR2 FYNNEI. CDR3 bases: TGTGCCAGCAGATTAAAGAATGCGAATTCACCCCTCCACTTT. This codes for CASRLKNANSPLHF.